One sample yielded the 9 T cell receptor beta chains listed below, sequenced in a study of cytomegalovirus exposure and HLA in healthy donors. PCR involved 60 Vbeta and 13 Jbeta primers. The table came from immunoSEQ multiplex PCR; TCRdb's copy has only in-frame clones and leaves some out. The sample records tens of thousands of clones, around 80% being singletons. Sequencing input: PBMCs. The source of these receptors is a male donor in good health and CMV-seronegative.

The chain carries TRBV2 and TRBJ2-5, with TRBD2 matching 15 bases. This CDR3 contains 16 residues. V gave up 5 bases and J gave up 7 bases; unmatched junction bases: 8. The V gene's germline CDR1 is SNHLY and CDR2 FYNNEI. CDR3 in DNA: TGTGCCAGCAGTCTCGGACTAGCGGGGGGGCTGGCGACCCAGTACTTC. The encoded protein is CASSLGLAGGLATQYF.

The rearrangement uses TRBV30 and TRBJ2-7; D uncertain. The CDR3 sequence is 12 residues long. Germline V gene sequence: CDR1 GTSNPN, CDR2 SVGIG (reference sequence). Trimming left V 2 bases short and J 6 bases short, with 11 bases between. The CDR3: CAWSRSRFEQYF. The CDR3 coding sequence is TGTGCCTGGAGTCGAAGTAGATTCGAGCAGTACTTC.

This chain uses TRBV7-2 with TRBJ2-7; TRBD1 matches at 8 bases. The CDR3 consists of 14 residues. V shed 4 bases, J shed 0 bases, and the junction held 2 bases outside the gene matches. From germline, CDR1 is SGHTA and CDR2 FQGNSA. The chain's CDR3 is CASSWDRFSYEQYF. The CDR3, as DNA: TGTGCCAGCAGCTGGGACAGGTTCTCCTACGAGCAGTACTTC.

The CDR3 region has the DNA TGTGCCAGCAGCTTCGGGGGGGACACAGATACGCAGTATTTT. Translating it yields CASSFGGDTDTQYF. The gene calls are TRBV11-3 and TRBJ2-3; TRBD2 matches 8 bases. Germline lookup yields CDR1 SGHNT and CDR2 YENEEA. The CDR3 is 14 amino acids. V shed 3 bases and J 2 bases; nucleotides not matched to a gene: 1.

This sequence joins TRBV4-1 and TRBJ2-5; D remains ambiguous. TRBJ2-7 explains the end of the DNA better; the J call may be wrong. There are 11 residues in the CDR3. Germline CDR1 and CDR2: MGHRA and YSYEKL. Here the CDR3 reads CASSQDYEQYF. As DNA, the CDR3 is TGCGCCAGCAGCCAAGATTACGAGCAGTACTTC.

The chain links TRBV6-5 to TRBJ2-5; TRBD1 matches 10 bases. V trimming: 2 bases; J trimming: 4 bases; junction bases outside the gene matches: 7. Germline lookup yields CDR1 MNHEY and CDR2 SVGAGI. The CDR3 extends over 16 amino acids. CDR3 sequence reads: CASSYGPGTGVETQYF. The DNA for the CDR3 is TGTGCCAGCAGTTACGGTCCCGGGACAGGGGTAGAGACCCAGTACTTC.

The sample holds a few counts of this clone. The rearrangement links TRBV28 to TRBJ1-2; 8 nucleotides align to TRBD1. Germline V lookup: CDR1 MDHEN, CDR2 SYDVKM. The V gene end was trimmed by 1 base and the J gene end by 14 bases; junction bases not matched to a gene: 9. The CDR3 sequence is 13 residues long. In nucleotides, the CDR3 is TGTGCCAGCAGTTTATTACAGGGGGGATCTAGGACCTTC. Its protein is CASSLLQGGSRTF.

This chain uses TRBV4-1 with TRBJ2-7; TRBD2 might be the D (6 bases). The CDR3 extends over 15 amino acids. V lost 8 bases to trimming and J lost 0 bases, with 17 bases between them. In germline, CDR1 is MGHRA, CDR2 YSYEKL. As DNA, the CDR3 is TGCGCCAGCGGCATCGGGACTCAAAGCTCCTACGAGCAGTACTTC. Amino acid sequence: CASGIGTQSSYEQYF.

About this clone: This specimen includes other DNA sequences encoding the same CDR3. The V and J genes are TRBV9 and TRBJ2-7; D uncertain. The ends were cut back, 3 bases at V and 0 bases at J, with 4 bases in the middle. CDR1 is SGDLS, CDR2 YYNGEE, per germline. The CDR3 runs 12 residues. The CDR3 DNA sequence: TGTGCCAGCAGCGGCAGCTCCTACGAGCAGTACTTC. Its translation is CASSGSSYEQYF.